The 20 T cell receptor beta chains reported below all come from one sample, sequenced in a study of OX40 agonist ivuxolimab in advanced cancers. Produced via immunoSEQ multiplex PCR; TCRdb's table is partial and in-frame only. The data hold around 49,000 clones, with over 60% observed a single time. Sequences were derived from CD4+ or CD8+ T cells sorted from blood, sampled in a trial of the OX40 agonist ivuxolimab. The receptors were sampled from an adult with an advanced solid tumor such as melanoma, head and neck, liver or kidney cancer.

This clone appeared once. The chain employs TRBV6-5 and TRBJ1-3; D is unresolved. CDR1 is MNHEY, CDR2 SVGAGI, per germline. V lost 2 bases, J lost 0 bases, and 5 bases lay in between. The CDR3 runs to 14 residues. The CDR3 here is CASSYRISGNTIYF. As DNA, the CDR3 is TGTGCCAGCAGTTACCGGATCTCTGGAAACACCATATATTTT.

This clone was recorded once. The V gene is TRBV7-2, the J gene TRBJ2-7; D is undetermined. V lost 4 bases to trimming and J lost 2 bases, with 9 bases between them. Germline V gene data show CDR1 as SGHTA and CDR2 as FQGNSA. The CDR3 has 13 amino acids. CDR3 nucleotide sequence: TGTGCCAGCAGCTCCGACAACACCTACGAGCAGTACTTC. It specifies CASSSDNTYEQYF. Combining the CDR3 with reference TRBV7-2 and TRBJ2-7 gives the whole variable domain GAGVSQSPSNKVTEKGKDVELRCDPISGHTALYWYRQSLGQGLEFLIYFQGNSAPDKSGLPSDRFSAERTGGSVSTLTIQRTQQEDSAVYLCASSSDNTYEQYFGPGTRLTVT.

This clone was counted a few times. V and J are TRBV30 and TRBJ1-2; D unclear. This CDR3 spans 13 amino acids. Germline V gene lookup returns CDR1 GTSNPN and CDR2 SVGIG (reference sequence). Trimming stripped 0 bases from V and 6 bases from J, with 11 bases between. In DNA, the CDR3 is TGTGCCTGGAGTGTATACCGGGAGGATGGCTACACCTTC. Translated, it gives CAWSVYREDGYTF. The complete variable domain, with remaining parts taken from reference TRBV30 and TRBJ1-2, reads SQTIHQWPATLVQPVGSPLSLECTVEGTSNPNLYWYRQAAGRGLQLLFYSVGIGQISSEVPQNLSASRPQDRQFILSSKKLLLSDSGFYLCAWSVYREDGYTFGSGTRLTVV.

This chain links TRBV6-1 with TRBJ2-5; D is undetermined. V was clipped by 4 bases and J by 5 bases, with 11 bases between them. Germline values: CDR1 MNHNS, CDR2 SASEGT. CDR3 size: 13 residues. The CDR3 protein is CASSGRYAETQYF. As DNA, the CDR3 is TGTGCCAGCAGTGGCCGCTACGCGGAGACCCAGTACTTC.

The CDR3, as DNA: TGTGCCAGCTCGGGACAGGGCGCATTCCAAGAGACCCAGTACTTC. Amino acid sequence: CASSGQGAFQETQYF. The chain has TRBV18 and TRBJ2-5; 9 bases are a match to TRBD1. In germline, CDR1 is KGHSH, CDR2 LQKENI. The length of the CDR3 is 15 residues. The V gene end was trimmed by 6 bases and the J gene end by 1 base; junction bases not matched to a gene: 6.

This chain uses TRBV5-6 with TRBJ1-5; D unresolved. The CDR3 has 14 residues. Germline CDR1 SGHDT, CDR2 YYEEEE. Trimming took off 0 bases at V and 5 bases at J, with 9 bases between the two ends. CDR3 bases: TGTGCCAGCAGCTTGGGGCGGACTTATCAGCCCCAGCATTTT. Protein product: CASSLGRTYQPQHF.

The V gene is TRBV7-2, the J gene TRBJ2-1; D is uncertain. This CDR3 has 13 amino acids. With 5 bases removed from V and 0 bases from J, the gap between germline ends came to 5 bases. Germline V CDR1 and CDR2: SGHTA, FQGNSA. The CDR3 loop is CASSRVSYNEQFF. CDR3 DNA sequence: TGTGCCAGCAGCCGGGTCTCCTACAATGAGCAGTTCTTC.

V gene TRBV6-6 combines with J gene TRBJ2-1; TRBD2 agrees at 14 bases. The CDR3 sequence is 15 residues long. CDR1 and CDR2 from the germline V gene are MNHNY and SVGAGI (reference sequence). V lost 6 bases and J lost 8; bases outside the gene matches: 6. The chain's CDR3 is CASSATSGRVDEQFF. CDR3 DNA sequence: TGTGCCAGCAGCGCGACTAGCGGGAGGGTAGATGAGCAGTTCTTC.

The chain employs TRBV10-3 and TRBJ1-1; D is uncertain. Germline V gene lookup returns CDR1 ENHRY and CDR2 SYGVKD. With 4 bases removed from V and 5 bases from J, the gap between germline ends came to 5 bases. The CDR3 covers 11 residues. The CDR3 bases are TGTGCCATCAGTGTCGATACTGAAGCTTTCTTT. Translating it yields CAISVDTEAFF.

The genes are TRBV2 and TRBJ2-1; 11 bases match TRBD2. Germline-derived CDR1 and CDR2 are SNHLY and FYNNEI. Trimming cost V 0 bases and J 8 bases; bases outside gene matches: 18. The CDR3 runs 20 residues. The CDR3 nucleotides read TGTGCCAGCAGTGAAGCGGGTGAGGGGCTGGGACTAGCGGTTTTTGATGAGCAGTTCTTC. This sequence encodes CASSEAGEGLGLAVFDEQFF.

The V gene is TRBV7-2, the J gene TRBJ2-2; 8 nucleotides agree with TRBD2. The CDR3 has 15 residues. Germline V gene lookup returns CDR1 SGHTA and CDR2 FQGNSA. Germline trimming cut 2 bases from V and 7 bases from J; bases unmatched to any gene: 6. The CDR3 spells CASSLSPAGDGELFF. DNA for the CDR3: TGTGCCAGCAGCTTAAGCCCAGCGGGAGACGGGGAGCTGTTTTTT.

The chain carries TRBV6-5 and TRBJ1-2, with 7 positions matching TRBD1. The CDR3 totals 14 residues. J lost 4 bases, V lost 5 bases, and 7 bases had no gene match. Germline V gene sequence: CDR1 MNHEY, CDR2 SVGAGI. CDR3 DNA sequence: TGTGCCAGCAGTGAAGACAGGGCCCCCTATGGCTACACCTTC. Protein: CASSEDRAPYGYTF.

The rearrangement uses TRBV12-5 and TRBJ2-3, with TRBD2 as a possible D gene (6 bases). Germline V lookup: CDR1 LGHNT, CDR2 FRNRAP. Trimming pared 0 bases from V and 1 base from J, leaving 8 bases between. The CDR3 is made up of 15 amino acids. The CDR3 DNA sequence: TGTGCTAGTGGTTTGGTAACGGGAGGCACAGATACGCAGTATTTT. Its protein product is CASGLVTGGTDTQYF.

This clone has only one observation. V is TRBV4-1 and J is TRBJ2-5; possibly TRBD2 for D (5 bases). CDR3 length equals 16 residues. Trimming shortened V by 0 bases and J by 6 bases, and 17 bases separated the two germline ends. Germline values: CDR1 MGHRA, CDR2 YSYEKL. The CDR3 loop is CASSQDGRAYKQTQYF. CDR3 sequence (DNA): TGCGCCAGCAGCCAAGATGGGCGGGCCTACAAACAGACCCAGTACTTC.

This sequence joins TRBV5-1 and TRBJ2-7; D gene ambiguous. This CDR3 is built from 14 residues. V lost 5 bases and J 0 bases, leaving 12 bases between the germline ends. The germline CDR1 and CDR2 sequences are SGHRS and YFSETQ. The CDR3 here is CASRQGTVSYEQYF. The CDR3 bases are TGCGCCAGCAGACAAGGCACCGTCTCCTACGAGCAGTACTTC.

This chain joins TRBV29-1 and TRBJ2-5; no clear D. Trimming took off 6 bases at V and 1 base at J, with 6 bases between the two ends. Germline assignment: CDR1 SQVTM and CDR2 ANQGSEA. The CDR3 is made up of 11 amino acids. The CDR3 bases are TGCAGCGTAGACACCCAAGAGACCCAGTACTTC. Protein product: CSVDTQETQYF.

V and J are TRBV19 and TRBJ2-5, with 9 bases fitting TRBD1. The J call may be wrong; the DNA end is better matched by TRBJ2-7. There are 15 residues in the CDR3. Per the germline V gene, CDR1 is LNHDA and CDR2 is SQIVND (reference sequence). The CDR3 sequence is CASSSLGTGIYEQYF. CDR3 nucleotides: TGTGCCAGTAGTTCTCTGGGGACAGGGATCTACGAGCAGTACTTC.

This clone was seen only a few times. DNA for the CDR3: TGCGCCAGCACGGAGGGGGTCGAGCAGTACTTC. This translates into CASTEGVEQYF. The chain carries TRBV5-1 and TRBJ2-7; D may be TRBD1 or TRBD2 (6 bases each). V lost 6 bases to trimming and J lost 6 bases, with 10 bases between them. The CDR3 loop spans 11 amino acids. Germline V lookup: CDR1 SGHRS, CDR2 YFSETQ. Drawing the rest from reference TRBV5-1 and TRBJ2-7, the complete variable domain is KAGVTQTPRYLIKTRGQQVTLSCSPISGHRSVSWYQQTPGQGLQFLFEYFSETQRNKGNFPGRFSGRQFSNSRSEMNVSTLELGDSALYLCASTEGVEQYFGPGTRLTVT.

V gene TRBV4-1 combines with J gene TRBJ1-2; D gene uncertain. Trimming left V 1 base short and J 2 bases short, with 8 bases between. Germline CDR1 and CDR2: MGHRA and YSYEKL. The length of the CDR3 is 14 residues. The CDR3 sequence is CASSQGGGNYGYTF. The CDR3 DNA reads TGCGCCAGCAGCCAAGGGGGAGGGAACTATGGCTACACCTTC.

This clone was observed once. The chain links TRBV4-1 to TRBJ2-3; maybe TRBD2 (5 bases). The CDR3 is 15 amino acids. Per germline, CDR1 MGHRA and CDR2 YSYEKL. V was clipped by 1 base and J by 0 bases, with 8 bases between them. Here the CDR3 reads CASSQGTVSTDTQYF. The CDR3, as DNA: TGCGCCAGCAGCCAAGGGACTGTTAGCACAGATACGCAGTATTTT.